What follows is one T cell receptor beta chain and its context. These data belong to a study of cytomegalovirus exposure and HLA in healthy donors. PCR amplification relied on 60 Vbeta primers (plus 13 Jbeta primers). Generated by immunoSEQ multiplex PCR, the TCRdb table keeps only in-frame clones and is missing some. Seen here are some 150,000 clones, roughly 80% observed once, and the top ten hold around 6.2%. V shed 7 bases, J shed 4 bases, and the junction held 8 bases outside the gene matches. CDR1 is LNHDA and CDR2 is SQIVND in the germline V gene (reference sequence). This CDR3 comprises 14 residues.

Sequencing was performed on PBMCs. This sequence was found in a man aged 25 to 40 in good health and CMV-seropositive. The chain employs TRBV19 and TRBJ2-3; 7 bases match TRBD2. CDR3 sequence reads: CASTGGTMPDTQYF. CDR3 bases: TGTGCCAGTACGGGAGGCACTATGCCAGATACGCAGTATTTT.